This is a list of T cell receptor beta chains from one sample in a study of OX40 agonist ivuxolimab in advanced cancers. TCRdb's copy holds only in-frame clones and misses some; the assay was immunoSEQ multiplex PCR. The sample carries 30,000 to 40,000 clones, around 80% recorded once. Here the sequenced sample was CD4+ or CD8+ T cells sorted from blood, taken in a trial of the OX40 agonist ivuxolimab. The source of these receptors is an adult with an advanced solid tumor such as melanoma, head and neck, liver or kidney cancer. CDR3s include the opening cysteine and the closing phenylalanine or tryptophan. The D gene is left open where the match is weak. Clone size, where shown, is once, few, many, or a class for clones that have expanded.

size,D,V,J,CDR3,DNA
NA,NA,TRBV10-3,TRBJ1-1,CAIGGVGTEAFF,TGTGCCATAGGGGGGGTAGGCACTGAAGCTTTCTTT
NA,NA,TRBV5-4,TRBJ1-2,CASSLVIGAGVLRNYGYTF,TGTGCCAGCAGCTTGGTTATCGGGGCCGGAGTCTTACGTAACTATGGCTACACCTTC
NA,TRBD1,TRBV5-8,TRBJ2-6,CASSWGQGYSGANVLTF,TGTGCCAGCAGCTGGGGACAGGGGTACTCTGGGGCCAACGTCCTGACTTTC
NA,NA,TRBV6-6,TRBJ2-7,CASSYGQNSYEQYF,TGTGCCAGCAGTTACGGGCAGAACTCCTACGAGCAGTACTTC
NA,NA,TRBV5-1,TRBJ1-1,CASSLKQGGFGGTEAFF,TGCGCCAGCAGCTTGAAACAGGGAGGGTTTGGAGGCACTGAAGCTTTCTTT
NA,NA,TRBV11-2,TRBJ1-6,CASSPLGFSPLHF,TGTGCCAGCAGCCCTTTAGGGTTCTCACCCCTCCACTTT
once,TRBD1,TRBV7-2,TRBJ2-1,CASSLGPTGMEQFF,TGTGCCAGCAGCTTAGGTCCGACAGGGATGGAGCAGTTCTTC
NA,NA,TRBV5-4,TRBJ2-1,CASSPGRGKDNEQFF,TGTGCCAGCAGCCCAGGCAGAGGGAAGGACAATGAGCAGTTCTTC
NA,NA,TRBV27,TRBJ1-6,CASTADPFYNSPLHF,TGTGCCAGCACCGCGGACCCATTCTATAATTCACCCCTCCACTTT
NA,NA,TRBV4-3,TRBJ1-3,CASSQELGRGSGNTIYF,TGCGCCAGCAGCCAAGAACTCGGCAGAGGCTCTGGAAACACCATATATTTT
NA,NA,TRBV27,TRBJ1-5,CASSPRYHQPQHF,TGTGCCAGCAGTCCGCGATATCATCAGCCCCAGCATTTT
NA,TRBD1,TRBV30,TRBJ2-7,CAWTITGGLVREQYF,TGTGCCTGGACGATAACAGGGGGGCTAGTACGCGAGCAGTACTTC
NA,NA,TRBV29-1,TRBJ2-5,CSVEAKPGKTQYF,TGCAGCGTTGAAGCAAAACCGGGCAAGACCCAGTACTTC
NA,NA,TRBV19,TRBJ2-5,CASRSPGHEETQYF,TGTGCCAGTAGAAGTCCGGGACATGAGGAGACCCAGTACTTC
NA,TRBD1,TRBV5-6,TRBJ1-2,CASSPDRADGYTF,TGTGCCAGCAGCCCGGACAGGGCCGATGGCTACACCTTC
NA,NA,TRBV6-5,TRBJ2-7,CTSSTGYEQYF,TGTACCAGCAGTACCGGGTACGAGCAGTACTTC
NA,NA,TRBV9,TRBJ1-1,CASSGRGRARSTEAFF,TGTGCCAGCAGCGGAAGGGGGAGGGCGAGGAGCACTGAAGCTTTCTTT
NA,NA,TRBV2,TRBJ2-7,CASSQNRYEQYF,TGTGCCAGCTCACAGAACCGGTACGAGCAGTACTTC
NA,NA,TRBV7-9,TRBJ1-2,CASSYNYGYTF,TGTGCCAGCAGCTACAACTATGGCTACACCTTC
NA,NA,TRBV30,TRBJ2-5,CAWNTRETQYF,TGTGCCTGGAATACCCGGGAGACCCAGTACTTC
NA,NA,TRBV7-9,TRBJ1-4,CASSQDGPNEKLFF,TGTGCCAGCAGCCAAGACGGTCCTAATGAAAAACTGTTTTTT
NA,TRBD2,TRBV27,TRBJ2-3,CASSFQLAGPDTQYF,TGTGCCAGCAGTTTCCAGCTAGCGGGACCAGATACGCAGTATTTT
once,NA,TRBV11-3,TRBJ2-1,CASSLRTATYNEQFF,TGTGCCAGCAGCTTACGGACGGCTACCTACAATGAGCAGTTCTTC
NA,NA,TRBV11-2,TRBJ1-5,CASSLGGESNQPQHF,TGTGCCAGCAGCTTAGGAGGGGAAAGCAATCAGCCCCAGCATTTT
NA,TRBD1,TRBV5-6,TRBJ2-2,CASSSDRGPPGELFF,TGTGCCAGCAGTTCGGACAGGGGTCCCCCCGGGGAGCTGTTTTTT
NA,NA,TRBV5-1,TRBJ1-1,CASSLDGMNTEAFF,TGCGCCAGCAGCTTGGACGGTATGAACACTGAAGCTTTCTTT
few,NA,TRBV29-1,TRBJ2-3,CSVHALTDTQYF,TGCAGCGTACACGCCCTCACAGATACGCAGTATTTT
NA,NA,TRBV9,TRBJ2-3,CATSEGGGSTSDTQYF,TGTGCCACCTCCGAGGGGGGAGGGTCCACCTCAGATACGCAGTATTTT
NA,NA,TRBV11-2,TRBJ1-1,CASSSGPGRNTEAFF,TGTGCCAGCAGCTCCGGCCCGGGACGAAACACTGAAGCTTTCTTT
once,NA,TRBV5-1,TRBJ1-2,CASSLGASDYGYTF,TGCGCCAGCAGCTTGGGGGCGTCGGACTATGGCTACACCTTC